This TCR beta chain was sequenced in a study of T cells in Graves' hyperthyroidism and ophthalmopathy. This CDR3 contains 15 residues. Germline loops: CDR1 SGHAT, CDR2 FQDESV (reference sequence). The ends were cut back, 3 bases at V and 0 bases at J, with 10 bases in the middle. What was amplified from RNA transcripts were TCR beta CDR3 regions. During a first-round RT-PCR of the TCR CDR3, the HTBI primer set was used. TCRdb independently ran MiXCR on the multiplex PCR reads; one entry per CDR3 protein. The sample holds around 610,000 distinct CDR3 sequences, about 15% seen once. Enrolled ophthalmopathy patients presented with a Clinical Activity Score of at least 3, a NOSPECS grade of at least 4, and disease duration under 3 months. It was uncontrolled infection, other autoimmune disease, pregnancy or lactation that excluded patients. Extraction of PBMCs used 10 ml of fresh peripheral blood.

This clonotype was obtained from a woman in her forties with Graves' ophthalmopathy. The sequenced sample consisted of blood. The chain links TRBV11-1 to TRBJ2-3; D remains ambiguous. DNA of the CDR3: TGTGCCAGCAGCTTCCATCTATCCAGCACAGATACGCAGTATTTT. Protein sequence: CASSFHLSSTDTQYF.